These 26 T cell receptor beta chains originate from one sample sequenced in a study of T cells after yellow fever vaccination. TCRdb reanalysed the 5' RACE reads using MiXCR and keeps one entry per CDR3 protein. The sample yields under 50,000 distinct CDR3 sequences, more than 6% seen once. The source material was PBMCs, either bulk or a sorted T-cell subset (CD4+, CD8+, memory, or dextramer-sorted; not recorded which), sampled 45 days after the yellow fever booster vaccination. Every receptor here comes from a man aged 25-40 years who received the YFV17D yellow fever vaccine.

This rearrangement joins TRBV7-2 to TRBJ2-2; D possibly corresponds to TRBD2 (6 bases). CDR1 is SGHTA, CDR2 FQGNSA, per germline. The V end lost 3 bases, the J end lost 0 bases, and 11 bases lay between the germline ends. This CDR3 comprises 16 residues. The CDR3 region has the DNA TGTGCCAGCAGCTTCAGGGCGGGGACGAACACCGGGGAGCTGTTTTTT. Translating it yields CASSFRAGTNTGELFF.

The chain carries TRBV9 and TRBJ2-1; D not resolved. The CDR3 contains 13 residues. V was cut by 2 bases and J by 9 bases, with 12 bases left in between. Germline assignment: CDR1 SGDLS and CDR2 YYNGEE. CDR3 in amino acids: CASSVDSGPEQFF. CDR3 nucleotides: TGTGCCAGCAGCGTCGATTCGGGCCCTGAGCAGTTCTTC.

The chain uses TRBV12-3 or TRBV12-4 and TRBJ1-6; TRBD1 aligns across 9 bases. V shed 5 bases and J 7 bases; nucleotides not matched to a gene: 3. There are 14 residues in the CDR3. The CDR3 loop reads CASSLQGANSPLHF. The CDR3 nucleotides are TGTGCCAGCAGTCTACAGGGGGCCAATTCACCCCTCCACTTT.

A word on this clonotype: One base away lies a much larger clone, so this may be a sequencing read error. The chain employs TRBV6-2 or TRBV6-3 and TRBJ2-3, with D possibly being TRBD2 (6 bases). V lost 8 bases to trimming and J lost 0 bases, with 12 bases between them. CDR3 length equals 14 residues. Germline V gene sequence: CDR1 MNHEY, CDR2 SVGEGT. CDR3 loop: CASGSEGSTDTQYF. As DNA, the CDR3 is TGTGCCAGCGGCTCGGAGGGAAGCACAGATACGCAGTATTTT.

This clonotype was recorded many times. The V and J genes are TRBV15 and TRBJ2-1; D might be TRBD2 (5 bases). The CDR3 contains 16 residues. V lost 3 bases and J 3 bases, leaving 15 bases between the germline ends. CDR1 and CDR2 (germline): LNHNV, YYDKDF (reference sequence). As DNA, the CDR3 is TGTGCCACCAGCAGGGACCTTACTACTAGCTACAATGAGCAGTTCTTC. Protein: CATSRDLTTSYNEQFF.

This clonotype was seen ten or more times. The genes are TRBV29-1 and TRBJ2-7, with D possibly called TRBD1 or TRBD2 (5 bases each). Trimming left V 4 bases short and J 5 bases short, with 12 bases between. Germline V gives CDR1 SQVTM, CDR2 ANQGSEA. The CDR3 length is 12 residues. In DNA form, the CDR3 reads TGCAGCGTTGGCTTAGGGGACCACGAGCAGTACTTC. Translation: CSVGLGDHEQYF.

The CDR3 DNA follows: TGCGCCAGCAGTGAGTCCGGAAGCGGGAGACTGCAGTTCTTC. Amino acid sequence: CASSESGSGRLQFF. The chain combines TRBV10-1 with TRBJ2-1; TRBD2 matches 8 bases. The CDR3 extends over 14 amino acids. Trimming removed 0 bases from V and 12 bases from J; junction bases left unmatched: 7. CDR1 is WNHNN and CDR2 is SYGVQD in the germline V gene (reference sequence).

This clonotype was picked up many times. The chain carries TRBV5-1 and TRBJ2-1; D is perhaps TRBD1 (6 bases). The CDR3 loop spans 15 amino acids. V lost 3 bases and J lost 2, with 12 bases in between. The V gene's germline CDR1 is SGHRS and CDR2 YFSETQ. CDR3 DNA: TGCGCCAGCAGCTCCGAAGGGGGAGCCTACAATGAGCAGTTCTTC. It yields the protein CASSSEGGAYNEQFF.

V is TRBV11-3 and J is TRBJ2-2; 9 bases fit TRBD1. V lost 6 bases to trimming and J lost 4 bases; unmatched junction nucleotides: 6. The CDR3 has 15 amino acids. Germline V gene sequence: CDR1 SGHNT, CDR2 YENEEA. The CDR3 bases are TGTGCCAGCAGTACCGGGACAGGGTCCACCGGGGAGCTGTTTTTT. It specifies CASSTGTGSTGELFF.

This clonotype was counted between two and nine times. The chain carries TRBV7-2 and TRBJ2-1, with D hard to call. Trimming took 3 bases from V and 10 from J, leaving 13 bases between them. Germline V gene data show CDR1 as SGHTA and CDR2 as FQGNSA. The CDR3 consists of 13 residues. The CDR3 region has the DNA TGTGCCAGCAGCTTTCAGGTGCTGAGGGAGCAGTTCTTC. Protein: CASSFQVLREQFF.

Many counts were recorded for this clonotype. CDR3 region: CSAARSGGGRGQYF. In DNA form, the CDR3 reads TGCAGTGCTGCAAGGTCGGGCGGCGGTCGGGGGCAGTACTTC. The gene calls are TRBV20-1 and TRBJ2-7; D is possibly TRBD2 (5 bases). This CDR3 spans 14 amino acids. The germline V gene has CDR1 DFQATT and CDR2 SNEGSKA (reference sequence). The V and J ends lost 5 bases and 9 bases respectively, with 23 bases between them.

Many counts were recorded for this clonotype. This chain connects TRBV12-3 or TRBV12-4 to TRBJ2-1; D is unclear. Between the trimmed V and J ends, which lost 5 bases and 8 bases, there was a span of 7 bases. The CDR3 extends over 11 amino acids. CDR3 loop: CASSPSHEQFF. CDR3 bases: TGTGCCAGCAGTCCCTCGCATGAGCAGTTCTTC.

The rearrangement joins TRBV24-1 to TRBJ2-3; perhaps TRBD1 as D (5 bases). This CDR3 is built from 16 residues. Trimming cost V 0 bases and J 3 bases, with 12 bases left between them. Germline V gives CDR1 KGHDR, CDR2 SFDVKD. CDR3 DNA: TGTGCCACCAGTGATTTGGGGGCAGGAAGGACAGATACGCAGTATTTT. Its translation: CATSDLGAGRTDTQYF.

This clonotype was observed a handful of times. The rearrangement uses TRBV19 and TRBJ1-5; D may be TRBD1 (5 bases). Germline values: CDR1 LNHDA, CDR2 SQIVND (reference sequence). This CDR3 contains 14 residues. Trimming took 5 bases from V and 2 from J, leaving 10 bases between them. CDR3 sequence: CASSGGYGNQPQHF. The CDR3 DNA sequence: TGTGCCAGTAGTGGGGGGTATGGCAATCAGCCCCAGCATTTT.

The chain joins TRBV20-1 to TRBJ2-1; 9 bases are a match to TRBD2. The germline gives CDR1 DFQATT, CDR2 SNEGSKA (reference sequence). Trimming removed 2 bases from V and 1 base from J; junction bases left unmatched: 12. CDR3 length: 18 amino acids. Here the CDR3 reads CSARTSKAGGPSYNEQFF. The CDR3 bases are TGCAGTGCTAGAACATCTAAGGCGGGAGGGCCTTCCTACAATGAGCAGTTCTTC.

This clonotype was detected ten times or more. This chain links TRBV20-1 with TRBJ2-1, with D possibly matching TRBD2 (5 bases). The CDR3 has 15 amino acids. Germline V lookup: CDR1 DFQATT, CDR2 SNEGSKA (reference sequence). V lost 6 bases and J lost 10, with 25 bases in between. In DNA form, the CDR3 reads TGCAGTGCCAAGGGAGCTCAGTCAGTCGCGGAAGAGCAGTTCTTC. Protein product: CSAKGAQSVAEEQFF.

The sample holds a few counts of this clonotype. V and J are TRBV2 and TRBJ1-2, with 9 positions matching TRBD1. The CDR3 totals 17 residues. With V trimmed by 0 bases and J by 8 bases, 13 bases remained unmatched. Germline loops: CDR1 SNHLY, CDR2 FYNNEI. The CDR3 sequence: CASSEAGTGSRIRGYTF. CDR3 sequence (DNA): TGTGCCAGCAGTGAAGCGGGGACAGGGTCCCGAATACGGGGCTACACCTTC.

In its sample, this clonotype was seen many times. The chain carries TRBV7-2 and TRBJ2-1, with 7 bases that match TRBD2. J was trimmed by 10 bases and V by 5 bases; bases with no gene match: 11. The germline gives CDR1 SGHTA, CDR2 FQGNSA. CDR3 length: 14 amino acids. CDR3 sequence: CASSTELATLEQFF. In DNA form, the CDR3 reads TGTGCCAGCAGCACCGAACTAGCGACCCTGGAGCAGTTCTTC.

This clonotype has ten or more counts. The chain employs TRBV7-2 and TRBJ1-4; D may be TRBD1 (6 bases). The germline V and J ends were trimmed by 5 bases and 8 bases, with 21 bases remaining between them. This CDR3 is built from 16 residues. Per the germline V gene, CDR1 is SGHTA and CDR2 is FQGNSA. This CDR3 reads CASSRDMIGGSEKLFF. The CDR3 DNA sequence: TGTGCCAGCAGCCGGGACATGATCGGGGGATCAGAAAAACTGTTTTTT.

This clonotype was picked up many times. V gene TRBV29-1 combines with J gene TRBJ2-7; unclear D gene. V was pared by 4 bases and J by 2 bases, with 12 bases between. Germline V CDR1 and CDR2: SQVTM, ANQGSEA. The CDR3 runs to 13 residues. In DNA form, the CDR3 reads TGCAGCGTTGGCTCGGGCCCTACCTACGAGCAGTACTTC. Translation gives CSVGSGPTYEQYF.

This clonotype was found many times. The chain has TRBV24-1 and TRBJ1-2; D is ambiguous. The V end lost 0 bases, the J end lost 3 bases, and 7 bases lay between the germline ends. CDR1 is KGHDR, CDR2 SFDVKD, per germline. The CDR3 length is 14 residues. Here the CDR3 DNA reads TGTGCCACCAGTGATTTGCGACGGGACTATGGCTACACCTTC. Residues: CATSDLRRDYGYTF.

This clonotype was seen at least ten times. The rearrangement joins TRBV12-3 or TRBV12-4 to TRBJ2-3, with D unclear. V shed 5 bases and J shed 0 bases, with 9 bases lying between them. The CDR3 has 14 residues. The CDR3 protein is CASSIMRSTDTQYF. The CDR3 DNA reads as TGTGCCAGCAGTATAATGCGGAGCACAGATACGCAGTATTTT.

Many counts were recorded for this clonotype. The CDR3 DNA reads TGCGCCAGTCGGGACAGTTTAGACTCTGGGGCCAACGTCCTGACTTTC. Protein product: CASRDSLDSGANVLTF. V and J are TRBV10-2 and TRBJ2-6, with TRBD1 identical over 7 bases. In germline, CDR1 is WSHSY, CDR2 SAAADI. V was pared by 9 bases and J by 0 bases, with 8 bases of the junction left unmatched. The CDR3 has 16 amino acids.

This clonotype is judged medium-sized (0.01 to 0.1%). The chain uses TRBV5-6 and TRBJ2-1; 8 bases map to TRBD2. The CDR3 covers 14 residues. Germline V gene data show CDR1 as SGHDT and CDR2 as YYEEEE. J lost 3 bases, V lost 2 bases, and 1 base had no gene match. CDR3 nucleotides: TGTGCCAGCAGCTTAACTAGCGGCTACAATGAGCAGTTCTTC. Translation gives CASSLTSGYNEQFF.

This clonotype was seen at least ten times. The rearrangement joins TRBV5-6 to TRBJ2-1; D remains unclear. V dropped 1 base and J dropped 9 bases, with 11 bases sitting between them. CDR1 SGHDT and CDR2 YYEEEE come from the germline V gene. The CDR3 runs to 13 residues. Here the CDR3 reads CASSLRRTGEQFF. The CDR3 coding sequence is TGTGCCAGCAGCTTGCGTAGGACCGGTGAGCAGTTCTTC.

This clonotype has more than one count but fewer than ten. This chain joins TRBV10-3 and TRBJ2-7; 7 nucleotides match TRBD1. The CDR3 has 15 residues. The J segment lost 4 bases and the V segment lost 4 bases, leaving 10 bases of the junction unmatched. The germline gives CDR1 ENHRY, CDR2 SYGVKD. This CDR3 is CAISAPTGSLYEQYF. CDR3 nucleotides: TGTGCCATCAGTGCCCCGACAGGGTCTTTATACGAGCAGTACTTC.